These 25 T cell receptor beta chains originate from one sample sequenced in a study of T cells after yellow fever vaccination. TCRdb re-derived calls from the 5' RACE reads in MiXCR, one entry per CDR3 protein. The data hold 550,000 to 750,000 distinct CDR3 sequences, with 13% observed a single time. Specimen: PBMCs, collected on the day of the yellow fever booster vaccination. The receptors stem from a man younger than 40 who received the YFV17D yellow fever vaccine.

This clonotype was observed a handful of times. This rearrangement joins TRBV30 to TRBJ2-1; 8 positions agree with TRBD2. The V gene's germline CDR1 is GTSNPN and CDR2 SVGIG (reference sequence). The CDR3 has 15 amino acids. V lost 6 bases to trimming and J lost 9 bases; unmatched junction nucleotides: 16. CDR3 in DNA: TGTGCCTGTACCACTAGCGGCCTAACACTGGGTGAGCAGTTCTTC. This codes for CACTTSGLTLGEQFF.

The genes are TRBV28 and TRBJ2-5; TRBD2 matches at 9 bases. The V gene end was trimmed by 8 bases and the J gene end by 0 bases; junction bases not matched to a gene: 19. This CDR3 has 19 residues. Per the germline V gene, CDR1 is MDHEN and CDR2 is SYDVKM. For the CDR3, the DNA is TGTGCCAGCCCCCCGACTAGCGGTCTGTTCACGGAAGACCAAGAGACCCAGTACTTC. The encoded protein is CASPPTSGLFTEDQETQYF.

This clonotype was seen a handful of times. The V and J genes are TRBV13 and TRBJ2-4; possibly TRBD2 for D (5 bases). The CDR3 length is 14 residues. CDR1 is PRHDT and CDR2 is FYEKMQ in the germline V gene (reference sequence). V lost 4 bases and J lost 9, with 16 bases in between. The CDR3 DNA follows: TGTGCCAGCAGCTCCACAGCGGAAGGGAGCATTCAGTACTTC. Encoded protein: CASSSTAEGSIQYF.

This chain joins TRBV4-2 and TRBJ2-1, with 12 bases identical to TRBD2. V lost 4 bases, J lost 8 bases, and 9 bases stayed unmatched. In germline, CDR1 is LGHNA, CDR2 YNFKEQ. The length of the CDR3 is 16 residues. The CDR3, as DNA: TGTGCCAGCAGCCCAGTGCTGACTAGCGGGAGCGATGAGCAGTTCTTC. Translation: CASSPVLTSGSDEQFF.

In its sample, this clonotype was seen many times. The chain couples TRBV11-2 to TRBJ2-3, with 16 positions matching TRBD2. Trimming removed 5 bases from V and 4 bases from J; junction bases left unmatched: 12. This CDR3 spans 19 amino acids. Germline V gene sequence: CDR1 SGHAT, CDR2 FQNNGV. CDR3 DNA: TGTGCCAGCAGCGCCCTGGGACTAGCGGGAGGGCCTATCCCAGATACGCAGTATTTT. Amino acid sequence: CASSALGLAGGPIPDTQYF.

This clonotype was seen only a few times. The CDR3 protein is CAWSVGQNTEAFF. CDR3 nucleotide sequence: TGTGCCTGGAGTGTAGGCCAGAACACTGAAGCTTTCTTT. This chain uses TRBV30 with TRBJ1-1, with no clear D. CDR1 GTSNPN and CDR2 SVGIG come from the germline V gene (reference sequence). Between the trimmed V and J ends, which lost 0 bases and 1 base, there was a span of 6 bases. This CDR3 spans 13 amino acids.

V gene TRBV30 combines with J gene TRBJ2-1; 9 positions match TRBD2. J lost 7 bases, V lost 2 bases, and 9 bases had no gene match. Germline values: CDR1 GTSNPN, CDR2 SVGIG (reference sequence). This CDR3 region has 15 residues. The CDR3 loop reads CAWSKPSSGENEQFF. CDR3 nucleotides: TGTGCCTGGAGTAAACCTTCTAGCGGGGAGAATGAGCAGTTCTTC.

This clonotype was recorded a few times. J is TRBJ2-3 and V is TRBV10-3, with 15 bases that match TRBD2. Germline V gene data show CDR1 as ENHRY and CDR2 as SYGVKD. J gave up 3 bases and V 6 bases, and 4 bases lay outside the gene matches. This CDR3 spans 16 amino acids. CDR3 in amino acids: CAIRGTSGRRTDTQYF. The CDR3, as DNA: TGTGCCATCAGGGGGACTAGCGGGAGGAGGACAGATACGCAGTATTTT.

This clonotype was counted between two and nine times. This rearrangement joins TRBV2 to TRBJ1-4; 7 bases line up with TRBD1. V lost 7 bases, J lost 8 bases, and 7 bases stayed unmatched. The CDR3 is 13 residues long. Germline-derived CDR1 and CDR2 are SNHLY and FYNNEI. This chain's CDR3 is CASTRGHREKLFF. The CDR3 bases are TGTGCCAGCACGAGGGGGCATCGGGAAAAACTGTTTTTT.

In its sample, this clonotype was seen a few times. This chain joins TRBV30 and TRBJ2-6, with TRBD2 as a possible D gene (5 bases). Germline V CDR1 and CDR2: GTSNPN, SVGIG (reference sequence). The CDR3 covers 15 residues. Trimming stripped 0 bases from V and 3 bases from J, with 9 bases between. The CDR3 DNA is TGTGCCTGGAGTGTTGGGGAGCGTGGGGCCAACGTCCTGACTTTC. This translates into CAWSVGERGANVLTF.

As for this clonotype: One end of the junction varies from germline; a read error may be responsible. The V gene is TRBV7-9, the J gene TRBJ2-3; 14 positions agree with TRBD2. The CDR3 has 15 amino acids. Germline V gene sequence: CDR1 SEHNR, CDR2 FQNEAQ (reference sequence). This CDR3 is CATSPGTSGRGTQYF. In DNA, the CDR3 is TGTGCCACCAGCCCAGGGACTAGCGGGAGAGGGACGCAGTATTTT. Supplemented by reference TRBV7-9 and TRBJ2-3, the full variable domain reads DTGVSQNPRHKITKRGQNVTFRCDPISEHNRLYWYRQTLGQGPEFLTYFQNEAQLEKSRLLSDRFSAERPKGSFSTLEIQRTEQGDSAMYLCATSPGTSGRGTQYFGPGTRLTVL.

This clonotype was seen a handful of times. The DNA for the CDR3 is TGTGCCAGCAGCGGGGACTCTGGGGCCAACGTCCTGACTTTC. Encoded protein: CASSGDSGANVLTF. The chain has TRBV6-1 and TRBJ2-6; maybe TRBD2 (5 bases). CDR1 MNHNS and CDR2 SASEGT come from the germline V gene. CDR3 length: 14 amino acids. V dropped 6 bases and J dropped 0 bases, with 6 bases sitting between them.

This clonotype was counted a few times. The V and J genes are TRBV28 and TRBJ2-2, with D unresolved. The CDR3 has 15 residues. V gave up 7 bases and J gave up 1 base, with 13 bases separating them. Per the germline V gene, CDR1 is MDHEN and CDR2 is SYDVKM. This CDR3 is CASTRPAGNTGELFF. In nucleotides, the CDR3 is TGTGCCAGCACCCGACCTGCAGGGAACACCGGGGAGCTGTTTTTT.

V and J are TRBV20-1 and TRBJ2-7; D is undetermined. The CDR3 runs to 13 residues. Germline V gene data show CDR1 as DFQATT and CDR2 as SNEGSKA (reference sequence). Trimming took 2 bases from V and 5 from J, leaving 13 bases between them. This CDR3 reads CSARRTYRDEQYF. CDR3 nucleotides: TGCAGTGCTAGAAGAACCTATCGGGACGAGCAGTACTTC.

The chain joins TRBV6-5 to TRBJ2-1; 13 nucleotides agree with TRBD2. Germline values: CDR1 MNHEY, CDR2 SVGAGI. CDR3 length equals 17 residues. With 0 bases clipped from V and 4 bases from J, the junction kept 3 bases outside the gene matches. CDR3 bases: TGTGCCAGCAGTTACTCGACTAGCGGGAGGAGATACAATGAGCAGTTCTTC. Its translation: CASSYSTSGRRYNEQFF.

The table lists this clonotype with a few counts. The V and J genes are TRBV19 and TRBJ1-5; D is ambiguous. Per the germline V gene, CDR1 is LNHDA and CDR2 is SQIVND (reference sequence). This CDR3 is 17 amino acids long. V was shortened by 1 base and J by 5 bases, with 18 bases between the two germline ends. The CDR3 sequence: CASSIGGNRLGDQPQHF. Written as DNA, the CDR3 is TGTGCCAGTAGTATAGGCGGGAACAGACTCGGGGATCAGCCCCAGCATTTT.

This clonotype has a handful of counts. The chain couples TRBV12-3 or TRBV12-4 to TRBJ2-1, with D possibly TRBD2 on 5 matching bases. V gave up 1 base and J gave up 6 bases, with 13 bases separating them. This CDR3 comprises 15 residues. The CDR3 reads CASSLGRTFGNEQFF. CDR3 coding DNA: TGTGCCAGCAGTTTAGGGAGGACTTTCGGCAATGAGCAGTTCTTC.

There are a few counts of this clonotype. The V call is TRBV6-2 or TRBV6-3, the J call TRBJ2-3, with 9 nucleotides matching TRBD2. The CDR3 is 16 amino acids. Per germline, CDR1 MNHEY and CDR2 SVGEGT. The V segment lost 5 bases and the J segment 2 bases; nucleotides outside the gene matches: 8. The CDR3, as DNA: TGTGCCAGCAGTCAGCTAGCGGGAATGTACACAGATACGCAGTATTTT. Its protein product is CASSQLAGMYTDTQYF.

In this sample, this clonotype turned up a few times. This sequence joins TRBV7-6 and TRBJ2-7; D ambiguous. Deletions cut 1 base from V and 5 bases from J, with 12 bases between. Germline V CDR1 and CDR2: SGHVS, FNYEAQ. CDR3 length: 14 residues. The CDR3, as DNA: TGTGCCAGCAGCTTAGAAGTAAACGTAAACGAGCAGTACTTC. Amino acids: CASSLEVNVNEQYF.

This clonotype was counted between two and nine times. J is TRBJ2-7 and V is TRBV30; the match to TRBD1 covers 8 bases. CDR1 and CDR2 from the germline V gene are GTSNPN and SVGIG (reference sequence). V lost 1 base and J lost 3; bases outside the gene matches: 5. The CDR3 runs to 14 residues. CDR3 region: CAWSAGTGLYEQYF. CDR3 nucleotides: TGTGCCTGGAGTGCCGGGACAGGTCTCTACGAGCAGTACTTC.

CDR3 loop: CVTGPRPSYEQYF. In nucleotides, the CDR3 is TGTGTCACAGGCCCCCGGCCCTCCTACGAGCAGTACTTC. The chain combines TRBV27 with TRBJ2-7; TRBD1 might be the D (5 bases). CDR1 MNHEY and CDR2 SMNVEV come from the germline V gene (reference sequence). This CDR3 is 13 amino acids long.

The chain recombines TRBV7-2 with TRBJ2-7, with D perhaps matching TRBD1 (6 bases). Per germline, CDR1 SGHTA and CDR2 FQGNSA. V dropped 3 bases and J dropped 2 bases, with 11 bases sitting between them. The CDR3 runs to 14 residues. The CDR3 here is CASSFRDRPYEQYF. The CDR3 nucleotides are TGTGCCAGCAGCTTTCGCGACAGGCCCTACGAGCAGTACTTC.

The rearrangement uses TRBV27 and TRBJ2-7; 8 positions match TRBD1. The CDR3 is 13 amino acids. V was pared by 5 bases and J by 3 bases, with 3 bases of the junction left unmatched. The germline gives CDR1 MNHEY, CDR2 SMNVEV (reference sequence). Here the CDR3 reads CASSIQGDYEQYF. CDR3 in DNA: TGTGCCAGCAGTATACAGGGGGACTACGAGCAGTACTTC.

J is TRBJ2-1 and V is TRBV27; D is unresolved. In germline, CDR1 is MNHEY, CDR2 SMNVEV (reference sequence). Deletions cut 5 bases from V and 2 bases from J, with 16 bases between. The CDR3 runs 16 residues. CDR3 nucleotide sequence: TGTGCCAGCAGTAGCTCTACCGCCCGGACCTACAATGAGCAGTTCTTC. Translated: CASSSSTARTYNEQFF.

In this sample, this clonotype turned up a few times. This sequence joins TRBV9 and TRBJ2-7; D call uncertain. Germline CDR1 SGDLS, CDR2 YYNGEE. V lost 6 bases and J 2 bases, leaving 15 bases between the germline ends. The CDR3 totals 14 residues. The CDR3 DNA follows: TGTGCCAGCACCATGGGCCCTGCACCCTACGAGCAGTACTTC. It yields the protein CASTMGPAPYEQYF.